The 17 T cell receptor beta chains presented below share a single source sample, sequenced in a study of cytomegalovirus exposure and HLA in healthy donors. The PCR employed 60 Vbeta primers together with 13 Jbeta primers. The assay was immunoSEQ multiplex PCR, and TCRdb's table has in-frame clones only and misses some. The table shows some 200,000 clones, with 80% occurring only once. Sequenced: PBMCs. The receptors were sampled from a man aged 40-55 years in good health and CMV-seropositive.

The J gene is TRBJ2-2, the V gene TRBV7-3, with a weak D call TRBD1 (5 bases). CDR1 SGHTA and CDR2 FQGTGA come from the germline V gene. CDR3 length: 16 residues. With 5 bases removed from V and 7 bases from J, the gap between germline ends came to 20 bases. CDR3 in amino acids: CASSGAPQGMGGELFF. CDR3 in DNA: TGTGCCAGCAGCGGCGCCCCCCAGGGAATGGGCGGGGAGCTGTTTTTT.

This chain joins TRBV13 and TRBJ2-7; 7 nucleotides agree with TRBD2. In germline, CDR1 is PRHDT, CDR2 FYEKMQ (reference sequence). V was clipped by 2 bases and J by 3 bases; unmatched bases: 4. The CDR3 consists of 14 residues. The CDR3 nucleotides read TGTGCCAGCAGCTTAAGTGGCGGGGGCTACGAGCAGTACTTC. Translated, it gives CASSLSGGGYEQYF.

This clone was observed once. This chain links TRBV4-1 with TRBJ1-3; D is perhaps TRBD1 (5 bases). V was clipped by 2 bases and J by 7 bases, with 15 bases between them. This CDR3 region has 15 residues. The germline V gene has CDR1 MGHRA and CDR2 YSYEKL. The CDR3 region has the DNA TGCGCCAGCAGCCAACAGCAGTTTCAGGGCAACACCATATATTTT. Translating gives CASSQQQFQGNTIYF.

The chain couples TRBV5-4 to TRBJ1-4; D is unresolved. Germline CDR1 and CDR2: SGHNT and YYREEE (reference sequence). There are 15 residues in the CDR3. The V end was cut by 4 bases, the J end by 2 bases, with 12 bases between. For the CDR3, the DNA is TGTGCCAGCAGCCTGACCCAGGCGACTAATGAAAAACTGTTTTTT. Its translation is CASSLTQATNEKLFF.

This chain links TRBV30 with TRBJ2-5, with 7 bases that match TRBD1. The germline V gene encodes CDR1 GTSNPN and CDR2 SVGIG (reference sequence). V was clipped by 2 bases and J by 4 bases; unmatched bases: 16. CDR3 length: 17 residues. The CDR3 DNA reads TGTGCCTGGAGTACCCCGAGGGGGCGCCTACGGAGAGAGACCCAGTACTTC. Amino acids: CAWSTPRGRLRRETQYF.

This clone came up a few times. The chain carries TRBV14 and TRBJ2-3; TRBD2 matches at 10 bases. Germline CDR1 and CDR2: SGHDN and FVKESK. After removal of 8 bases from V and 4 bases from J, the junction contained 9 bases not matched to a gene. CDR3 length: 15 amino acids. The CDR3 region has the DNA TGTGCCAGCGCAAAAGCGGGGGGGCCGGCAGATACGCAGTATTTT. It specifies CASAKAGGPADTQYF.

In its sample, this clone was seen once. J is TRBJ2-1 and V is TRBV11-3; D is possibly TRBD1 (6 bases). The length of the CDR3 is 15 residues. The V and J ends lost 5 bases and 6 bases respectively, with 17 bases between them. Germline V lookup: CDR1 SGHNT, CDR2 YENEEA. The CDR3 DNA follows: TGTGCCAGCAGCGCGACAGGATTTGGGGTCAATGAGCAGTTCTTC. Its translation: CASSATGFGVNEQFF.

This sequence joins TRBV6-6 and TRBJ1-3; D possibly corresponds to TRBD1 (6 bases). Germline V gene lookup returns CDR1 MNHNY and CDR2 SVGAGI (reference sequence). V was trimmed by 2 bases and J by 3 bases, leaving 8 bases between them. There are 14 residues in the CDR3. As DNA, the CDR3 is TGTGCCAGCAGTTACGGGGGCCGTGGAAACACCATATATTTT. Translated: CASSYGGRGNTIYF.

The CDR3 coding sequence is TGTGCCAGCAGCTCCGTCGAAACCAGGGAGACCCAGTACTTC. Translating gives CASSSVETRETQYF. The J gene is TRBJ2-5, the V gene TRBV7-9; D remains unclear. The V end was cut by 4 bases, the J end by 5 bases, with 14 bases between. CDR1 is SEHNR and CDR2 is FQNEAQ in the germline V gene (reference sequence). This CDR3 has 14 amino acids.

J is TRBJ2-3 and V is TRBV28, with D possibly being TRBD2 (6 bases). Germline-derived CDR1 and CDR2 are MDHEN and SYDVKM. CDR3 length: 18 residues. The V and J ends lost 2 bases and 0 bases respectively, with 18 bases between them. CDR3 protein: CASSLRRGRRSSTDTQYF. CDR3 nucleotide sequence: TGTGCCAGCAGTTTACGTCGGGGGAGACGATCTAGCACAGATACGCAGTATTTT.

The chain couples TRBV5-4 to TRBJ2-7, with D possibly being TRBD2 (5 bases). The V gene's germline CDR1 is SGHNT and CDR2 YYREEE (reference sequence). The CDR3 totals 14 residues. The germline V and J ends were trimmed by 4 bases and 5 bases, with 16 bases remaining between them. The CDR3 nucleotides read TGTGCCAGCAGCATACAAGGAGCCGGGAACGAGCAGTACTTC. This encodes CASSIQGAGNEQYF.

V gene TRBV27 combines with J gene TRBJ2-7, with 10 bases aligning to TRBD1. The length of the CDR3 is 15 residues. V gave up 4 bases and J gave up 1 base; unmatched junction bases: 4. Germline V gene sequence: CDR1 MNHEY, CDR2 SMNVEV (reference sequence). CDR3 nucleotides: TGTGCCAGCAGTTCCCGGGACAGGGGATCCTACGAGCAGTACTTC. This encodes CASSSRDRGSYEQYF.

CDR3 amino acids: CASSPPGQGRAYEQYF. In DNA, the CDR3 is TGTGCCAGCTCACCACCGGGACAGGGCCGGGCCTACGAGCAGTACTTC. The rearrangement links TRBV18 to TRBJ2-7, with 9 bases aligning to TRBD1. Per germline, CDR1 KGHSH and CDR2 LQKENI. Losses at the gene ends were 0 bases for V and 2 bases for J; bases not matched to a gene: 5. The CDR3 contains 16 residues. Full variable domain (remainder filled in from reference TRBV18 and TRBJ2-7): NAGVMQNPRHLVRRRGQEARLRCSPMKGHSHVYWYRQLPEEGLKFMVYLQKENIIDESGMPKERFSAEFPKEGPSILRIQQVVRGDSAAYFCASSPPGQGRAYEQYFGPGTRLTVT.

CDR3 in amino acids: CATSRSQGSTYEQYF. DNA for the CDR3: TGTGCCACCAGCAGATCACAGGGGTCGACCTACGAGCAGTACTTC. V usage is TRBV15 and J usage is TRBJ2-7; 7 bases map to TRBD1. CDR3 length equals 15 residues. Germline V lookup: CDR1 LNHNV, CDR2 YYDKDF (reference sequence). The junction had 6 bases not matched to a gene; V was cut back by 2 bases and J by 2 bases. The full variable domain, completed using reference TRBV15 and TRBJ2-7, is DAMVIQNPRYQVTQFGKPVTLSCSQTLNHNVMYWYQQKSSQAPKLLFHYYDKDFNNEADTPDNFQSRRPNTSFCFLDIRSPGLGDTAMYLCATSRSQGSTYEQYFGPGTRLTVT.

The chain recombines TRBV11-3 with TRBJ1-1, with D tentatively TRBD1 (5 bases). Germline CDR1 reads SGHNT; CDR2 reads YENEEA. The CDR3 has 13 residues. V was shortened by 5 bases and J by 8 bases, with 15 bases between the two germline ends. CDR3 DNA: TGTGCCAGCAGCCGTGGACACCTGACCGAAGCTTTCTTT. Amino acid sequence: CASSRGHLTEAFF.

This chain links TRBV27 with TRBJ1-2, with TRBD1 matching 8 bases. The CDR3 loop spans 13 amino acids. J was trimmed by 6 bases and V by 5 bases; bases with no gene match: 5. CDR1 is MNHEY, CDR2 SMNVEV, per germline (reference sequence). CDR3 sequence reads: CASSVDRGNGYTF. The DNA of the CDR3 is TGTGCCAGCAGTGTCGACAGGGGAAATGGCTACACCTTC.

This chain joins TRBV11-2 and TRBJ1-1, with 9 bases lining up with TRBD1. The V segment lost 3 bases and the J segment 8 bases; nucleotides outside the gene matches: 10. The CDR3 totals 15 residues. Germline-derived CDR1 and CDR2 are SGHAT and FQNNGV. The DNA of the CDR3 is TGTGCCAGCAGCTTCGCCCGACGACAGGGGGGGGAAGCTTTCTTT. This gives the protein CASSFARRQGGEAFF.